The present T cell receptor (beta chain) was sequenced within a study of blood T cell repertoires in COVID-19. Study context: Sample material is recorded as cDNA or gDNA derived from T cells, B-cell-depleted T cells, or PBMCs.

Study processing details: Estimation of nucleated cell counts was performed using reference gene primer amplification. The method was immunoSEQ multiplex PCR; TCRdb's version includes in-frame clones alone and lacks a portion of them. From that table come the V and J calls and clone size; the DNA was used to work out D and trimming. The table shows about 240,000 clones, with around 86% occurring only once. Germline CDR1 LNHDA, CDR2 SQIVND (reference sequence). The V gene lost 9 bases and the J gene lost 4 bases, with 19 bases spanning the gap. This CDR3 region has 15 residues. Sequenced material: peripheral blood. The receptor comes from a man aged 25 to 40 who had recovered from COVID-19. The V call is TRBV19, the J call TRBJ1-5, with a tentative D call TRBD1 (5 bases). Written as DNA, the CDR3 is TGTGCCAGCACCGGGACCCTCGGGGGGAATCAGCCCCAGCATTTT. This translates into CASTGTLGGNQPQHF.